This is a list of T cell receptor beta chains from one sample in a study of naive and memory T cell subsets. A single record per CDR3 protein comes from TCRdb applying MiXCR to the UMI-ligation and nested PCR reads. The sample yields about 21,000 distinct CDR3 sequences, approximately 11% seen once. Material: central memory CD8+ T cells from blood. The receptor source for this set is a human donor in good health. Each CDR3 is given with its conserved first and last residue. The D gene is left open where the match is weak. Expanded clones are given a class, and other clones once, few, many or no size at all.

D gene	clone size	J gene	V gene	CDR3 protein	CDR3 DNA
NA	medium-sized	TRBJ2-2	TRBV6-6	CASSPDRPNTGELFF	TGTGCCAGCAGTCCCGACAGGCCGAACACCGGGGAGCTGTTTTTT
TRBD2	NA	TRBJ2-2	TRBV27	CASSLSFWGTSGGEGITGELFF	TGTGCCAGCAGTTTATCGTTCTGGGGGACTAGCGGGGGCGAGGGGATCACCGGGGAGCTGTTTTTT
TRBD2	NA	TRBJ2-3	TRBV7-2	CASSLTSGRRDTQYF	TGTGCCAGCAGCTTAACTAGCGGGAGAAGGGATACGCAGTATTTT
TRBD1	NA	TRBJ1-1	TRBV29-1	CSVVGGAGLNTEAFF	TGCAGCGTTGTAGGGGGCGCGGGATTGAACACTGAAGCTTTCTTT
TRBD2	many	TRBJ2-5	TRBV7-8	CASSLAGMMGETQYF	TGTGCCAGCAGCCTAGCGGGGATGATGGGAGAGACCCAGTACTTC
NA	few	TRBJ2-3	TRBV20-1	CSARDVQGITDTQYF	TGCAGTGCTAGGGACGTGCAGGGGATCACAGATACGCAGTATTTT
NA	NA	TRBJ2-7	TRBV6-2/TRBV6-3	CASSCHRHDLAHYEQYF	TGTGCCAGCAGTTGCCACCGACATGACTTAGCCCATTACGAGCAGTACTTC
TRBD2	many	TRBJ2-1	TRBV13	CASSFTSANEQFF	TGTGCCAGCAGCTTCACTAGCGCCAATGAGCAGTTCTTC
TRBD1	few	TRBJ1-5	TRBV2	CASSLTGDGNQPQHF	TGTGCCAGCAGTCTGACAGGGGACGGCAATCAGCCCCAGCATTTT
NA	NA	TRBJ1-2	TRBV29-1	CSVHSARGDHGYTF	TGCAGCGTCCACTCGGCCAGGGGAGATCATGGCTACACCTTC
NA	NA	TRBJ2-1	TRBV5-1	CASSLWGRPDEQFF	TGCGCCAGCAGCTTGTGGGGGCGCCCGGATGAGCAGTTCTTC
NA	NA	TRBJ2-7	TRBV19	CASSIGPPYEQYF	TGTGCCAGTAGTATTGGGCCACCCTACGAGCAGTACTTC
TRBD1	medium-sized	TRBJ1-1	TRBV29-1	CSVVGTGSGTEAFF	TGCAGCGTTGTTGGGACAGGGTCGGGCACTGAAGCTTTCTTT
TRBD1	many	TRBJ1-2	TRBV20-1	CSASTGGGNGYTF	TGCAGTGCTAGTACAGGGGGAGGCAATGGCTACACCTTC
NA	NA	TRBJ1-5	TRBV4-2	CASSQDDGGYQPQHF	TGTGCCAGCAGCCAAGATGACGGGGGGTATCAGCCCCAGCATTTT
NA	few	TRBJ2-7	TRBV29-1	CSVEGERGMTYEQYF	TGCAGCGTTGAGGGGGAACGAGGGATGACCTACGAGCAGTACTTC
NA	many	TRBJ2-1	TRBV7-2	CASSLYPGVDYNEQFF	TGTGCCAGCAGCTTATACCCCGGGGTCGATTACAATGAGCAGTTCTTC
TRBD2	NA	TRBJ2-7	TRBV20-1	CSGTSSHEQYF	TGCAGTGGGACTAGCTCCCACGAGCAGTACTTC
TRBD2	medium-sized	TRBJ2-1	TRBV9	CASSVAWRTSRNNEQFF	TGTGCCAGCAGCGTAGCTTGGCGGACTAGCCGAAACAATGAGCAGTTCTTC
TRBD2	NA	TRBJ2-7	TRBV6-1	CASSEWREQYEQYF	TGTGCCAGCAGTGAGTGGCGGGAGCAGTACGAGCAGTACTTC